These 7 T cell receptor beta chains were all obtained from the same sample, sequenced in a study of blood T cell repertoires in COVID-19. Method: immunoSEQ multiplex PCR; TCRdb's copy keeps in-frame clones and lacks some. The data show about 200,000 clones, with 82% seen just once and 4.5% to 6.5% held by the top ten. Sample: PBMCs or T cells enriched from blood (not recorded which). These receptors all come from a woman aged 55-70 years with acute COVID-19.

The rearrangement joins TRBV5-1 to TRBJ2-3, with TRBD2 as a possible D gene (6 bases). V was clipped by 4 bases and J by 4 bases, with 13 bases between them. The CDR3 totals 14 residues. Germline V gene data show CDR1 as SGHRS and CDR2 as YFSETQ. The CDR3 sequence: CASSPGEESDTQYF. CDR3 nucleotide sequence: TGCGCCAGCAGCCCCGGGGAGGAATCAGATACGCAGTATTTT.

The chain joins TRBV28 to TRBJ1-2, with TRBD1 as a possible D gene (6 bases). Looked up from germline, CDR1 is MDHEN and CDR2 is SYDVKM. The V end was cut by 5 bases, the J end by 9 bases, with 16 bases between. The CDR3 covers 13 residues. The CDR3 loop reads CASSRDISGSYTF. As DNA, the CDR3 is TGTGCCAGCAGTCGGGACATTTCCGGGAGCTACACCTTC.

The chain joins TRBV29-1 to TRBJ1-1; 7 bases match TRBD1. V lost 5 bases to trimming and J lost 0 bases; unmatched junction nucleotides: 9. The CDR3 spans 15 residues. CDR1 and CDR2 from the germline V gene are SQVTM and ANQGSEA. The CDR3 region is CSVRRGGAVNTEAFF. CDR3 sequence (DNA): TGCAGCGTTAGGAGAGGGGGCGCGGTGAACACTGAAGCTTTCTTT.

The table lists this clone with a few counts. The chain couples TRBV4-1 to TRBJ1-6; the match to TRBD1 covers 9 bases. Germline CDR1 and CDR2: MGHRA and YSYEKL. The junction had 3 bases not matched to a gene; V was cut back by 0 bases and J by 6 bases. CDR3 length: 16 residues. Written as DNA, the CDR3 is TGCGCCAGCAGCCAAGATGTGGGACAGGGTAATTCACCCCTCCACTTT. This gives the protein CASSQDVGQGNSPLHF.

This clone was counted many times. The V gene is TRBV7-7, the J gene TRBJ2-3, with TRBD1 as a possible D gene (5 bases). Germline lookup yields CDR1 SSHAT and CDR2 FNYEAQ (reference sequence). The CDR3 is made up of 15 amino acids. Trimming removed 5 bases at V and 4 bases at J, with 16 bases between. The CDR3 reads CASSRDPARADTQYF. In DNA, the CDR3 is TGTGCCAGCAGCCGCGACCCCGCCAGGGCAGATACGCAGTATTTT.

The rearrangement links TRBV7-2 to TRBJ1-5; TRBD1 matches at 7 bases. The CDR3 covers 17 residues. Per germline, CDR1 SGHTA and CDR2 FQGNSA. V dropped 5 bases and J dropped 0; count of bases not matched to a gene: 10. Here the CDR3 DNA reads TGTGCCAGCAGCCTTAGGGACAGTATGAATAGCAATCAGCCCCAGCATTTT. This codes for CASSLRDSMNSNQPQHF.

The rearrangement links TRBV2 to TRBJ2-3; weak D call: TRBD1 (6 bases). Germline V gene lookup returns CDR1 SNHLY and CDR2 FYNNEI. V lost 6 bases, J lost 4 bases, and 20 bases lay in between. The CDR3 length is 16 residues. Here the CDR3 DNA reads TGTGCCAGCAGAGTAGGGGGACCTAGCACCGCAGATACGCAGTATTTT. Amino acid sequence: CASRVGGPSTADTQYF. Using reference TRBV2 and TRBJ2-3 for the parts outside the CDR3, the full variable domain is EPEVTQTPSHQVTQMGQEVILRCVPISNHLYFYWYRQILGQKVEFLVSFYNNEISEKSEIFDDQFSVERPDGSNFTLKIRSTKLEDSAMYFCASRVGGPSTADTQYFGPGTRLTVL.